The 21 T cell receptor beta chains reported below all come from one sample, sequenced in a study of blood T cell repertoires in COVID-19. Only in-frame clones appear in the TCRdb table, and some are missing; sequencing was by immunoSEQ multiplex PCR. This table has some 22,000 clones, roughly four fifths appearing once. The specimen sequenced was peripheral blood. Receptor source: a man aged 65 to 85 with acute or convalescent COVID-19.

V usage is TRBV5-1 and J usage is TRBJ1-3; TRBD1 is a possible D gene (5 bases). CDR1 is SGHRS and CDR2 is YFSETQ in the germline V gene. The CDR3 is 15 residues long. V lost 1 base and J 2 bases, leaving 10 bases between the germline ends. The CDR3 loop is CASSLTGLPGNTIYF. In DNA form, the CDR3 reads TGCGCCAGCAGCTTGACGGGACTCCCTGGAAACACCATATATTTT.

This rearrangement joins TRBV29-1 to TRBJ1-3; D gene uncertain. This CDR3 has 14 amino acids. Germline assignment: CDR1 SQVTM and CDR2 ANQGSEA. V was clipped by 1 base and J by 0 bases, with 7 bases between them. CDR3 DNA sequence: TGCAGCGTTGAAGGGACTCCCTCTGGAAACACCATATATTTT. Translated, it gives CSVEGTPSGNTIYF.

In this sample, this clone turned up once. The CDR3 region is CASSLAGGADEQFF. The CDR3 nucleotides read TGTGCCAGCAGCCTAGCGGGAGGGGCTGACGAGCAGTTCTTC. The chain combines TRBV6-4 with TRBJ2-1; 12 bases are shared with TRBD2. This CDR3 contains 14 residues. J lost 10 bases, V lost 6 bases, and 7 bases had no gene match. Germline CDR1 reads MRHNA; CDR2 reads SNTAGT.

The V call is TRBV6-5, the J call TRBJ1-6; unclear D gene. Trimming stripped 0 bases from V and 11 bases from J, with 11 bases between. This CDR3 is built from 14 residues. CDR1 MNHEY and CDR2 SVGAGI come from the germline V gene. The CDR3 spells CASSYSHGEPPLHF. The CDR3 bases are TGTGCCAGCAGTTACTCGCACGGGGAGCCACCCCTCCACTTT.

This clone has just one count. The chain uses TRBV6-4 and TRBJ2-2; D unresolved. CDR1 is MRHNA and CDR2 is SNTAGT in the germline V gene. V was pared by 2 bases and J by 6 bases, with 10 bases between. The CDR3 runs to 14 residues. The CDR3 region is CASSDMVVAGELFF. The CDR3, as DNA: TGTGCCAGCAGTGACATGGTAGTGGCCGGGGAGCTGTTTTTT.

The chain joins TRBV29-1 to TRBJ2-7; 12 positions agree with TRBD1. The V and J ends lost 4 bases and 6 bases, in that order; junction bases with no gene match: 1. The CDR3 loop spans 12 amino acids. Germline V lookup: CDR1 SQVTM, CDR2 ANQGSEA. The CDR3 region has the DNA TGCAGCGTTGGGGACAGGGGGCGCGAGCAGTACTTC. This translates into CSVGDRGREQYF.

CDR3 residues: CASSLGEVRRTEAFF. The CDR3 DNA sequence: TGTGCCAGCAGCTTGGGGGAGGTAAGGCGAACTGAAGCTTTCTTT. The V and J genes are TRBV5-5 and TRBJ1-1; no clear D. This CDR3 contains 15 residues. Germline V gene lookup returns CDR1 SGHKS and CDR2 YYEKEE (reference sequence). V was pared by 0 bases and J by 5 bases, with 14 bases between.

The rearrangement links TRBV7-3 to TRBJ2-6, with D possibly matching TRBD1 (6 bases). The CDR3 extends over 16 amino acids. The germline V and J ends were trimmed by 5 bases and 0 bases, with 11 bases remaining between them. Germline assignment: CDR1 SGHTA and CDR2 FQGTGA. CDR3 coding DNA: TGTGCCAGCAGCCGGGACATATTCTCTGGGGCCAACGTCCTGACTTTC. Encoded protein: CASSRDIFSGANVLTF.

This chain uses TRBV18 with TRBJ1-1; tentative D call: TRBD1 (6 bases). Germline V gene data show CDR1 as KGHSH and CDR2 as LQKENI. The CDR3 has 13 residues. The V and J ends lost 6 bases and 3 bases respectively, with 11 bases between them. CDR3: CASSLHRDTEAFF. As DNA, the CDR3 is TGTGCCAGCTCCCTACACAGGGACACTGAAGCTTTCTTT.

The J gene is TRBJ1-3, the V gene TRBV9; unclear D gene. The CDR3 contains 14 residues. Trimming took 3 bases from V and 4 from J, leaving 11 bases between them. CDR1 and CDR2 from the germline V gene are SGDLS and YYNGEE. Written as DNA, the CDR3 is TGTGCCAGCAGCGGCCAGCTAGCCGGAAACACCATATATTTT. Residues: CASSGQLAGNTIYF.

The V and J genes are TRBV6-1 and TRBJ2-2; D call uncertain. The germline V gene has CDR1 MNHNS and CDR2 SASEGT. The CDR3 runs to 13 residues. V lost 1 base and J lost 5, with 5 bases in between. CDR3 nucleotide sequence: TGTGCCAGCAGTGAAGGCAGGACCGGGGAGCTGTTTTTT. It is translated as CASSEGRTGELFF.

This clone was picked up a small number of times. The chain combines TRBV6-5 with TRBJ1-5, with 8 nucleotides matching TRBD1. The J segment lost 9 bases and the V segment lost 6 bases, leaving 10 bases of the junction unmatched. The CDR3 has 14 residues. CDR1 is MNHEY and CDR2 is SVGAGI in the germline V gene. The CDR3 is CASSPGQEGRPQHF. The CDR3 region has the DNA TGTGCCAGCAGCCCGGGACAGGAGGGTAGGCCCCAGCATTTT.

V is TRBV19 and J is TRBJ1-5, with D unclear. V lost 5 bases and J lost 2, with 7 bases in between. This CDR3 has 13 residues. Germline V gives CDR1 LNHDA, CDR2 SQIVND (reference sequence). The CDR3, as DNA: TGTGCCAGTAGTGGGAGTGGCAATCAGCCCCAGCATTTT. Translated: CASSGSGNQPQHF. The variable domain in full, completed from reference TRBV19 and TRBJ1-5, reads DGGITQSPKYLFRKEGQNVTLSCEQNLNHDAMYWYRQDPGQGLRLIYYSQIVNDFQKGDIAEGYSVSREKKESFPLTVTSAQKNPTAFYLCASSGSGNQPQHFGDGTRLSIL.

Only a few counts were recorded for this clone. CDR3 protein: CASSPTESYEKLFF. In nucleotides, the CDR3 is TGTGCCAGCAGCCCAACAGAATCCTACGAAAAACTGTTTTTT. The chain is built from TRBV2 and TRBJ1-4; D ambiguous. With 6 bases removed from V and 8 bases from J, the gap between germline ends came to 16 bases. Germline CDR1 is SNHLY and CDR2 is FYNNEI. CDR3 length: 14 amino acids. The full variable domain, rest sourced from reference TRBV2 and TRBJ1-4, is EPEVTQTPSHQVTQMGQEVILRCVPISNHLYFYWYRQILGQKVEFLVSFYNNEISEKSEIFDDQFSVERPDGSNFTLKIRSTKLEDSAMYFCASSPTESYEKLFFGSGTQLSVL.

This clone was seen once. The chain couples TRBV24-1 to TRBJ2-1; unclear D gene. The CDR3 loop spans 11 amino acids. V lost 5 bases and J lost 9, with 7 bases in between. The germline CDR1 and CDR2 sequences are KGHDR and SFDVKD. The CDR3 DNA reads TGTGCCACCAGTGTCGGTGGTGAGCAGTTCTTC. It codes for CATSVGGEQFF.

The chain is built from TRBV7-8 and TRBJ1-2, with 7 positions matching TRBD1. There are 14 residues in the CDR3. The trim removed 8 bases at V and 0 bases at J, leaving 6 bases unmatched. Germline V gene sequence: CDR1 SGHVS, CDR2 FQNEAQ. CDR3 amino acids: CASGDRVPNYGYTF. The CDR3 nucleotides are TGTGCCAGCGGCGACAGGGTCCCTAACTATGGCTACACCTTC.

The chain uses TRBV28 and TRBJ2-2, with a weak D call TRBD2 (6 bases). This CDR3 has 18 residues. Trimming stripped 3 bases from V and 0 bases from J, with 17 bases between. Germline CDR1 and CDR2: MDHEN and SYDVKM. The CDR3 DNA reads as TGTGCCAGCAGTTTCATTTCGGGGGATGTCGCGAACACCGGGGAGCTGTTTTTT. This translates into CASSFISGDVANTGELFF. Supplemented by reference TRBV28 and TRBJ2-2, the full variable domain reads DVKVTQSSRYLVKRTGEKVFLECVQDMDHENMFWYRQDPGLGLRLIYFSYDVKMKEKGDIPEGYSVSREKKERFSLILESASTNQTSMYLCASSFISGDVANTGELFFGEGSRLTVL.

This clone was counted a few times. J is TRBJ1-1 and V is TRBV11-2; D possibly corresponds to TRBD1 (5 bases). This CDR3 has 16 residues. Per germline, CDR1 SGHAT and CDR2 FQNNGV. The V end was cut by 1 base, the J end by 7 bases, with 19 bases between. The CDR3 region has the DNA TGTGCCAGCAGCTTAGGCGGTATCGGGGGATGGAGTGAAGCTTTCTTT. This translates into CASSLGGIGGWSEAFF.

In DNA, the CDR3 is TGTGCCAGCAGCCTAGGGGGCCTAAATCAAGAGACCCAGTACTTC. Its protein product is CASSLGGLNQETQYF. The gene calls are TRBV11-2 and TRBJ2-5, with 7 bases aligning to TRBD1. The CDR3 covers 15 residues. From germline, CDR1 is SGHAT and CDR2 FQNNGV. Germline trimming cut 5 bases from V and 2 bases from J; bases unmatched to any gene: 8.

The CDR3 loop reads CASSAGDTGELFF. In DNA form, the CDR3 reads TGTGCCAGCAGTGCGGGGGACACCGGGGAGCTGTTTTTT. This chain uses TRBV11-3 with TRBJ2-2, with 7 bases aligning to TRBD2. The CDR3 is 13 amino acids. Losses at the gene ends were 6 bases for V and 3 bases for J; bases not matched to a gene: 1. From germline, CDR1 is SGHNT and CDR2 YENEEA.

Relative to its sample, this clone is medium-sized. The chain couples TRBV30 to TRBJ2-5; 8 bases agree with TRBD2. This CDR3 is built from 15 residues. Germline CDR1 GTSNPN, CDR2 SVGIG (reference sequence). The J segment lost 4 bases and the V segment lost 1 base, leaving 8 bases of the junction unmatched. The CDR3 region is CAWSASGTRGETQYF. The CDR3 coding sequence is TGTGCCTGGAGTGCCTCCGGGACTAGAGGAGAGACCCAGTACTTC. Looking up the rest from reference TRBV30 and TRBJ2-5 gives the full variable domain: SQTIHQWPATLVQPVGSPLSLECTVEGTSNPNLYWYRQAAGRGLQLLFYSVGIGQISSEVPQNLSASRPQDRQFILSSKKLLLSDSGFYLCAWSASGTRGETQYFGPGTRLLVL.